Listed below are T cell receptor beta chains from one sample, sequenced in a study of shared clonotypes between healthy human individuals. Profiling relied on immunoSEQ multiplex PCR, and the TCRdb table lists in-frame clones only, not all of them. The sample has about 460,000 clones; around 77% are singletons. Sequenced: PBMCs. The receptors stem from a woman aged 35 to 49 in good health. Some clones in this sample may be carry-over from other donors' samples. Each CDR3 is given with its conserved first and last residue. The order of the fields is V gene, J gene, D gene, clone size, CDR3 DNA, CDR3 protein. D genes are given only for firm matches. Where a row states a size, it is once, few, many or the class of an expanded clone; other rows omit it.

v_gene: TRBV5-1; j_gene: TRBJ1-1; d_gene: -; abundance: -; CDR3nt: TGCGCCAGCAGCTTGGAAGTTGGGAGGGTTGAAGCTTTCTTT; CDR3aa: CASSLEVGRVEAFF
v_gene: TRBV15; j_gene: TRBJ1-3; d_gene: -; abundance: -; CDR3nt: TGTGCCACCAGCAGAGATCTGGCAGCCTACTCTGGAAACACCATATATTTT; CDR3aa: CATSRDLAAYSGNTIYF
v_gene: TRBV5-1; j_gene: TRBJ2-1; d_gene: -; abundance: -; CDR3nt: TGCTCGCAGCGGGGTAGGGGGTATGAGAATGAGCAGTTCTTC; CDR3aa: CSQRGRGYENEQFF
v_gene: TRBV7-9; j_gene: TRBJ2-1; d_gene: TRBD2; abundance: -; CDR3nt: TGTGCCAGCAGCTTACGGGGGGGTGAGCAGTTCTTC; CDR3aa: CASSLRGGEQFF
v_gene: TRBV7-6; j_gene: TRBJ1-1; d_gene: TRBD1; abundance: many; CDR3nt: TGTGCCAGCAGCAAGGGACAGGCGATGAACACTGAAGCTTTCTTT; CDR3aa: CASSKGQAMNTEAFF
v_gene: TRBV7-3; j_gene: TRBJ1-1; d_gene: -; abundance: -; CDR3nt: TGTGCCAGCAGCCCCTCGCCCGGAAACACTGAAGCTTTCTTT; CDR3aa: CASSPSPGNTEAFF
v_gene: TRBV28; j_gene: TRBJ1-2; d_gene: TRBD1; abundance: -; CDR3nt: TGTGCCAGCAGATCCGACAGGGTGCGGGGCTACACCTTC; CDR3aa: CASRSDRVRGYTF
v_gene: TRBV28; j_gene: TRBJ2-7; d_gene: TRBD2; abundance: -; CDR3nt: TGTGCCAGCAGTCCTAGCGGGAGCCGCCTGGAGCAGTACTTC; CDR3aa: CASSPSGSRLEQYF
v_gene: TRBV21-1; j_gene: TRBJ2-3; d_gene: -; abundance: few; CDR3nt: TGTGCCAGCAGCAAAGTCAGAGGGCGGCTACGCACAGATACGCAGTATTTT; CDR3aa: CASSKVRGRLRTDTQYF
v_gene: TRBV2; j_gene: TRBJ2-3; d_gene: -; abundance: few; CDR3nt: TGTGCCAGCCTCCGGGACTTCACAGATACGCAGTATTTT; CDR3aa: CASLRDFTDTQYF
v_gene: TRBV9; j_gene: TRBJ2-1; d_gene: TRBD1; abundance: -; CDR3nt: TGTGCCAGCAGCTCCGGGACAGGGTTCAACAATGAGCAGTTCTTC; CDR3aa: CASSSGTGFNNEQFF
v_gene: TRBV11-2; j_gene: TRBJ2-6; d_gene: -; abundance: -; CDR3nt: TGTGCCAGCAGCTCTCAGGGACTTTTCTCTGGGGCCAACGTCCTGACTTTC; CDR3aa: CASSSQGLFSGANVLTF
v_gene: TRBV9; j_gene: TRBJ2-7; d_gene: TRBD2; abundance: many; CDR3nt: TGTGCCAGCAGCGTAGAAGGGGAGGGGCGCGAGCAGTACTTC; CDR3aa: CASSVEGEGREQYF
v_gene: TRBV27; j_gene: TRBJ2-3; d_gene: -; abundance: -; CDR3nt: TGTGCCGGCACCAAACTGGGTGGAGGGGTCACAGATACGCAGTATTTT; CDR3aa: CAGTKLGGGVTDTQYF
v_gene: TRBV7-9; j_gene: TRBJ2-2; d_gene: -; abundance: -; CDR3nt: TGTGCCAGCAGTCCCGGGCGATCGGCCGGGGAGCTGTTTTTT; CDR3aa: CASSPGRSAGELFF